One sample yielded the 5 T cell receptor beta chains listed below, sequenced in a study of beta chain features in type 1 diabetes. Investigators reverse transcribed all isolated RNA, so they sequenced expressed TCRB transcripts. Sequencing used immunoSEQ multiplex PCR; TCRdb keeps in-frame clones, though not all of them. The sample carries some 400,000 clones, roughly 16% recorded once. Sequencing used naive CD4+ T cells from blood. The receptor set was obtained from a woman aged 18 to 35 in good health.

CDR3 bases: TGCGCCAGCAGCTCAGGCAACCAGATTAACAATGAGCAGTTCTTC. It encodes CASSSGNQINNEQFF. This chain joins TRBV5-1 and TRBJ2-1; D not certain. This CDR3 spans 15 amino acids. V lost 3 bases and J 5 bases, leaving 15 bases between the germline ends. CDR1 is SGHRS, CDR2 YFSETQ, per germline.

The gene calls are TRBV5-1 and TRBJ2-5, with TRBD2 matching over 8 bases. Germline CDR1 reads SGHRS; CDR2 reads YFSETQ. This CDR3 is built from 14 residues. V lost 4 bases to trimming and J lost 4 bases; unmatched junction nucleotides: 6. The CDR3 spells CASSTPGGAETQYF. For the CDR3, the DNA is TGCGCCAGCAGCACGCCGGGAGGGGCAGAGACCCAGTACTTC.

V is TRBV30 and J is TRBJ1-1; D perhaps matches TRBD1 (6 bases). This CDR3 has 13 amino acids. Germline V CDR1 and CDR2: GTSNPN, SVGIG (reference sequence). Trimming removed 2 bases at V and 4 bases at J, with 11 bases between. The CDR3 loop is CAWSNQGSTEAFF. The CDR3 DNA reads TGTGCCTGGAGTAATCAGGGGAGCACTGAAGCTTTCTTT.

This clone was observed a handful of times. The rearrangement links TRBV5-1 to TRBJ2-3, with 7 positions matching TRBD1. Looked up from germline, CDR1 is SGHRS and CDR2 is YFSETQ. V was pared by 2 bases and J by 9 bases, with 6 bases of the junction left unmatched. The CDR3 has 13 amino acids. DNA of the CDR3: TGCGCCAGCAGCTTTACCGACAGGGCCACGCAGTATTTT. This sequence encodes CASSFTDRATQYF.

The rearrangement links TRBV2 to TRBJ1-5, with D perhaps matching TRBD1 (5 bases). Per the germline V gene, CDR1 is SNHLY and CDR2 is FYNNEI. The CDR3 covers 15 residues. The V and J ends lost 6 bases and 7 bases respectively, with 19 bases between them. CDR3 coding DNA: TGTGCCAGCAGCCAATGGGCAAGGGGCGGACAGCCCCAGCATTTT. Protein: CASSQWARGGQPQHF.